Many counts were recorded for the clone carrying this T cell receptor (beta chain). Its antigen is undetermined. Scientists amplified the TCR beta CDR3 regions from RNA transcripts. First-round RT-PCR with HTBI primers preceded a second-round multiplex PCR. TCRdb used MiXCR to reprocess the multiplex PCR reads, holding one entry per CDR3 protein. The sample carries hundreds of thousands of distinct CDR3 sequences, roughly 20% recorded once. Other autoimmune diseases, uncontrolled infections, pregnancy or lactation ruled patients out of participation. It was from around 10 ml of fresh peripheral blood that the PBMCs came. These data belong to a study of Graves' ophthalmopathy and Graves' hyperthyroidism. Findings of the study overall: In blood, most expanded thyroid clonotypes above 0.001 frequency were also detected. Its predictions of ophthalmopathy progression gave the model 55% to 71% sensitivity and about 72% specificity.

Germline CDR1 is SNHLY and CDR2 is FYNNEI. The CDR3 is 15 residues long. V was clipped by 6 bases and J by 4 bases, with 15 bases between them. Material for sequencing was peripheral blood. This chain connects TRBV2 to TRBJ2-2, with D unresolved. This sequence originates from a woman aged 18-35 years with stable Graves' hyperthyroidism. Some clones in this sample may be carry-over from other donors' samples. DNA of the CDR3: TGTGCCAGCAGCCCTGGCAGGTTCTCCACCGGGGAGCTGTTTTTT. Amino acid sequence: CASSPGRFSTGELFF.